This T cell receptor beta chain appears in the sequencing data of a study of blood T cell repertoires in COVID-19. Study summary: The United States, Italy and Spain provided the acute and convalescent COVID-19 samples.

The germline gives CDR1 KGHDR, CDR2 SFDVKD. The CDR3 totals 14 residues. Trimming took 3 bases from V and 9 from J; bases not matched to a gene: 6. Using immunoSEQ multiplex PCR, the repertoire was profiled, and TCRdb retains in-frame clones only, with some absent. Among about 250,000 clones listed, roughly nine tenths were seen once. This receptor was obtained from a man between 18 and 29 years old with active or convalescent COVID-19. The chain recombines TRBV24-1 with TRBJ2-1, with TRBD1 matching over 8 bases. The sample was peripheral blood. DNA for the CDR3: TGTGCCACCAGTGATCCGACAGGGGTTGGTGAGCAGTTCTTC. It is translated as CATSDPTGVGEQFF.